This TCR beta chain appears in the sequencing data of a study of blood T cells in healthy people across ages. Study-level findings and limits: Both higher diversity and more naive CD4+ cells marked long-lived donors when set against aged donors. With unsorted PBMCs, a conclusive comparison of naive versus antigen-experienced cells was not possible. Across samples, TCR beta diversity tracked strongly with naive T cell percentage.

This CDR3 has 17 amino acids. CDR1 is MDHEN and CDR2 is SYDVKM in the germline V gene. Per sample, no less than 5 micrograms of total RNA were extracted. The second PCR ran roughly 6 to 11 cycles with a sample-barcoded 5' primer and J-beta primers. Each CDR3 protein is one row after TCRdb ran MiXCR on the 5' RACE reads. The sample has hundreds of thousands of distinct CDR3 sequences; approximately 49% are singletons. Regarding this clonotype: Antigen specificity is unknown.

V gene TRBV28 combines with J gene TRBJ2-5, with 10 bases matching TRBD1. Near its end, the DNA agrees better with TRBJ2-7, so the J call may be wrong. Sequencing was done on a sample of blood. The TCR sequence derives from a woman in her sixties or seventies in good health. The CDR3, as DNA: TGTGCCAGCAGACCTCAGGGACAGGGGTTCCGCTCCTACGAGCAGTACTTC. The encoded protein is CASRPQGQGFRSYEQYF.